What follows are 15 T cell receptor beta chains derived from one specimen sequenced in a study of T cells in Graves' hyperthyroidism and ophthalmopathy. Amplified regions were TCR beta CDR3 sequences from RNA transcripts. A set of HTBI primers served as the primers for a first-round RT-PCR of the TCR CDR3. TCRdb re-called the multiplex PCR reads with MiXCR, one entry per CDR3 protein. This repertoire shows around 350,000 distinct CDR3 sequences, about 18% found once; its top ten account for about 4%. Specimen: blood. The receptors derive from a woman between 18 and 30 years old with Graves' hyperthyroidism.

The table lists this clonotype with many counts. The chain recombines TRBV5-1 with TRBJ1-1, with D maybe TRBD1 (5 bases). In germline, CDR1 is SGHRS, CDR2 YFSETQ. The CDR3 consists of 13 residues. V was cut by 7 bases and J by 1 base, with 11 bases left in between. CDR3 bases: TGCGCCAGCGCCCCGGGGGGGAACACTGAAGCTTTCTTT. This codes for CASAPGGNTEAFF.

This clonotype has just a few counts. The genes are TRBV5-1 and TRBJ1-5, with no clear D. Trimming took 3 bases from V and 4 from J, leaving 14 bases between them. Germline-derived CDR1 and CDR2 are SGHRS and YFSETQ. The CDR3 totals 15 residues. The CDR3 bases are TGCGCCAGCAGCTACTCGGACGGGTTAAATCAGCCCCAGCATTTT. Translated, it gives CASSYSDGLNQPQHF. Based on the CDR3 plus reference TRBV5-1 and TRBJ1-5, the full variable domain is KAGVTQTPRYLIKTRGQQVTLSCSPISGHRSVSWYQQTPGQGLQFLFEYFSETQRNKGNFPGRFSGRQFSNSRSEMNVSTLELGDSALYLCASSYSDGLNQPQHFGDGTRLSIL.

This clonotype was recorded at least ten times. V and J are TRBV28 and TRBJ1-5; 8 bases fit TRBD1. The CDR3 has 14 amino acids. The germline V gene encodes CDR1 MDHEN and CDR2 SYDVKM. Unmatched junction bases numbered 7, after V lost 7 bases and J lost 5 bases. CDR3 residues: CASNGDRGDQPQHF. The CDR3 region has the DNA TGTGCCAGCAACGGAGACAGGGGCGATCAGCCCCAGCATTTT.

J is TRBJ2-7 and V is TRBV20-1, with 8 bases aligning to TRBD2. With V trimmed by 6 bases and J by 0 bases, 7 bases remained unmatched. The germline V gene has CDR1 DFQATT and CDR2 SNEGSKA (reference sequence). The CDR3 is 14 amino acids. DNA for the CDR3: TGCAGTGCCCCACTAGCGGATAGCTCCTACGAGCAGTACTTC. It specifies CSAPLADSSYEQYF.

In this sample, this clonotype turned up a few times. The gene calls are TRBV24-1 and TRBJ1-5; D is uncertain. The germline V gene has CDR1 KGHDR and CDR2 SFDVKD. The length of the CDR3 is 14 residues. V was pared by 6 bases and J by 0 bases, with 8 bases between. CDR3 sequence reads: CATSFSASNQPQHF. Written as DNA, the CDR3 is TGTGCCACCAGTTTCTCGGCTAGCAATCAGCCCCAGCATTTT.

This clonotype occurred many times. Written as DNA, the CDR3 is TGTGCCAGCAGTTTACGGGGTAGCAGGCGGACTCAGCCCCAGCATTTT. Translated: CASSLRGSRRTQPQHF. The chain employs TRBV28 and TRBJ1-5; D is undetermined. Looked up from germline, CDR1 is MDHEN and CDR2 is SYDVKM. Trimming took off 2 bases at V and 6 bases at J, with 17 bases between the two ends. The CDR3 extends over 16 amino acids.

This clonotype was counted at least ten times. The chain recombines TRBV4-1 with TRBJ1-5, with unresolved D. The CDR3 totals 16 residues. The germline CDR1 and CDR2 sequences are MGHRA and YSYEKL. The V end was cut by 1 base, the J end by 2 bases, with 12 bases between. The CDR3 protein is CASSQVARLGNQPQHF. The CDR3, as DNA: TGCGCCAGCAGCCAAGTTGCGCGTTTGGGCAATCAGCCCCAGCATTTT.

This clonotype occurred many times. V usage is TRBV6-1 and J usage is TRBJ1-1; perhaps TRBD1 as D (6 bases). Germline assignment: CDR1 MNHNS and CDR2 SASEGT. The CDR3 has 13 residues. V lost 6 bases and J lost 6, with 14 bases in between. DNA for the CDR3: TGTGCCAGCAGCCGAGGGGGTGTCGCTGAAGCTTTCTTT. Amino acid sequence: CASSRGGVAEAFF.

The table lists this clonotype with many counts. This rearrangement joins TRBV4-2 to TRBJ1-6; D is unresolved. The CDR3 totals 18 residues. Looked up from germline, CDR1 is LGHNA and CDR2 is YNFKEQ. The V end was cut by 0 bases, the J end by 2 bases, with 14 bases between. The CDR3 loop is CASSQDGESSPYNSPLHF. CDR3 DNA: TGTGCCAGCAGCCAAGATGGAGAGTCGAGCCCCTATAATTCACCCCTCCACTTT.

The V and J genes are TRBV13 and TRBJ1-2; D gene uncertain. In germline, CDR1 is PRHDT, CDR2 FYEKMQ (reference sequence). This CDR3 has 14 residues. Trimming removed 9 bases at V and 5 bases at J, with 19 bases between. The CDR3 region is CARRRIGKEYGYTF. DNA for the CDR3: TGTGCCAGACGAAGGATAGGGAAGGAGTATGGCTACACCTTC.

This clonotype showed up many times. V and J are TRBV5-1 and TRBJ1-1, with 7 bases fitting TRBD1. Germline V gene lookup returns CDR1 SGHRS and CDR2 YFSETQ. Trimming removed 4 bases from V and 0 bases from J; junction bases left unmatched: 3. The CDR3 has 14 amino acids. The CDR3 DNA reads TGCGCCAGCAGCCAAGGACAGGTGAACACTGAAGCTTTCTTT. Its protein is CASSQGQVNTEAFF.

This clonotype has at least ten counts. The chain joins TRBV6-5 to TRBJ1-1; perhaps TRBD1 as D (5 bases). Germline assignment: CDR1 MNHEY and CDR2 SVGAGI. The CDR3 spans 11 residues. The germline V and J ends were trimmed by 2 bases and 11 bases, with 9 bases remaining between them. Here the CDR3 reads CASSYEGRAFF. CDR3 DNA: TGTGCCAGCAGTTACGAGGGGAGGGCTTTCTTT.

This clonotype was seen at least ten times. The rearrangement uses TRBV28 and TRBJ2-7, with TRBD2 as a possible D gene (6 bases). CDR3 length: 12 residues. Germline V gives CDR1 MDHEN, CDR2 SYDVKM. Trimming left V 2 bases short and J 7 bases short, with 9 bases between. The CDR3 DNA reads TGTGCCAGCAGTTTAGTGGGGAGGGAGCAGTACTTC. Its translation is CASSLVGREQYF.

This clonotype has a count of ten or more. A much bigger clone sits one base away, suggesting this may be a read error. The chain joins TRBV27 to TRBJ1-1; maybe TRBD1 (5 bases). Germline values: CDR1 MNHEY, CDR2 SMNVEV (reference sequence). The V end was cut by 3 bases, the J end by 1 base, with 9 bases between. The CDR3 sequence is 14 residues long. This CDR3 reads CASSFAGTNTEAFF. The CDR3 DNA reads TGTGCCAGCAGTTTTGCAGGGACGAACACTGAAGCTTTCTTT.

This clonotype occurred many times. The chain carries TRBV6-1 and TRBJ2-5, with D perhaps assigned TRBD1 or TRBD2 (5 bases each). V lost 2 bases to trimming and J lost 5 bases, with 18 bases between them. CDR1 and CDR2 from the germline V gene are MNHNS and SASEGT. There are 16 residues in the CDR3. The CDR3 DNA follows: TGTGCCAGCAGTGAATTCGGAGCTCTTTGGGGGGAGACCCAGTACTTC. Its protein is CASSEFGALWGETQYF.